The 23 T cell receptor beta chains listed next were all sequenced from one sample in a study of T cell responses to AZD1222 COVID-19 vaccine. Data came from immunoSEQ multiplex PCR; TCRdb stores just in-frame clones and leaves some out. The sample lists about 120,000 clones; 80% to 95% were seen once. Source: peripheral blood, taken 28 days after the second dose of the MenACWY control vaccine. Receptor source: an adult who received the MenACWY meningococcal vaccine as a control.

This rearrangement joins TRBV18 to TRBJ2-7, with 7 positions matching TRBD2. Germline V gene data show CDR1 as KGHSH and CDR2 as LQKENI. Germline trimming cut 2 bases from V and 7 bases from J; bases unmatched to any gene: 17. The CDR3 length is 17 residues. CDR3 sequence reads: CASSPIAKAGISMEQYF. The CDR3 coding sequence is TGTGCCAGCTCACCAATCGCCAAAGCGGGAATTAGTATGGAGCAGTACTTC.

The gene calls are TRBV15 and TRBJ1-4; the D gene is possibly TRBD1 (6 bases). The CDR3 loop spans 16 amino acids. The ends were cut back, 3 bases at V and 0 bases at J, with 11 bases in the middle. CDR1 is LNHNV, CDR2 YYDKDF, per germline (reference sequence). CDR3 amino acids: CATSRKGQTTNEKLFF. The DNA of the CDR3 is TGTGCCACCAGCAGGAAAGGACAGACAACTAATGAAAAACTGTTTTTT.

The CDR3 sequence is CASSEGAGGPSSYNEQFF. In DNA form, the CDR3 reads TGTGCCAGCAGTGAAGGAGCGGGGGGCCCAAGCTCCTACAATGAGCAGTTCTTC. This chain joins TRBV6-4 and TRBJ2-1; 9 bases match TRBD2. Germline CDR1 is MRHNA and CDR2 is SNTAGT. CDR3 size: 18 residues. After removal of 3 bases from V and 0 bases from J, the junction contained 9 bases not matched to a gene.

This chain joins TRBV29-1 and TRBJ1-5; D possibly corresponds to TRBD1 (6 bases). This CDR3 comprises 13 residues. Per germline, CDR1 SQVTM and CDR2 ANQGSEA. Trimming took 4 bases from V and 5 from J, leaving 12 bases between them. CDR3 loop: CSVAGARYQPQHF. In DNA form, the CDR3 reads TGCAGCGTTGCAGGGGCCAGGTATCAGCCCCAGCATTTT.

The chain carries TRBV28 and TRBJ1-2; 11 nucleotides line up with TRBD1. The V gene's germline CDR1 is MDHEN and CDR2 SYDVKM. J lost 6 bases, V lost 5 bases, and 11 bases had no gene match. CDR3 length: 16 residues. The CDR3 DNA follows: TGTGCCAGCAGTCGCACCTCGGACAGGGGGCTTCATGGCTACACCTTC. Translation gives CASSRTSDRGLHGYTF.

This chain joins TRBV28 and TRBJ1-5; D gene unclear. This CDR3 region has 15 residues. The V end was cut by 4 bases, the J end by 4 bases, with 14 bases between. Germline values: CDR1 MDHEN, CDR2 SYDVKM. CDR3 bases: TGTGCCAGCAGTTCCCCAGGTAAACCAAATCAGCCCCAGCATTTT. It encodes CASSSPGKPNQPQHF.

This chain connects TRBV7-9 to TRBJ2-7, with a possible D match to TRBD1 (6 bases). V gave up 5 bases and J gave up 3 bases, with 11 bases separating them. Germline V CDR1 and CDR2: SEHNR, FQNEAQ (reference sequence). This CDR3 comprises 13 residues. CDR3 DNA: TGTGCCAGCAGCCTGACGGACAGCTACGAGCAGTACTTC. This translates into CASSLTDSYEQYF. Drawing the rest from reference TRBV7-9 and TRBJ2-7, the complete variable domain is DTGVSQNPRHKITKRGQNVTFRCDPISEHNRLYWYRQTLGQGPEFLTYFQNEAQLEKSRLLSDRFSAERPKGSFSTLEIQRTEQGDSAMYLCASSLTDSYEQYFGPGTRLTVT.

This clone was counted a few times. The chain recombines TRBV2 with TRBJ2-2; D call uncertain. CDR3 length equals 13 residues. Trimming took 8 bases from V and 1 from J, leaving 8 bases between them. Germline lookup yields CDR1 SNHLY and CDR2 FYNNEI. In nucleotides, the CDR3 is TGTGCCAGCGAGCTTGAGAACACCGGGGAGCTGTTTTTT. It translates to CASELENTGELFF.

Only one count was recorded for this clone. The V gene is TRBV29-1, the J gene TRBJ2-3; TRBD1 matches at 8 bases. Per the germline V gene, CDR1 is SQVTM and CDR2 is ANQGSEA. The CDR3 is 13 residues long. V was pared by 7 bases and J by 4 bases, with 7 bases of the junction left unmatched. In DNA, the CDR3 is TGCAGCGCCGACAGGGGTTTGGCAGATACGCAGTATTTT. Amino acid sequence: CSADRGLADTQYF.

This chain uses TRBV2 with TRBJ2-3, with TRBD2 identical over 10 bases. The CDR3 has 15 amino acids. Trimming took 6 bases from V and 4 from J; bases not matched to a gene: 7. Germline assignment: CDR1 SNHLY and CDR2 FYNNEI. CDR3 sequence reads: CASRDSGGRADTQYF. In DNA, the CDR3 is TGTGCCAGCAGAGATAGCGGGGGGCGGGCAGATACGCAGTATTTT.

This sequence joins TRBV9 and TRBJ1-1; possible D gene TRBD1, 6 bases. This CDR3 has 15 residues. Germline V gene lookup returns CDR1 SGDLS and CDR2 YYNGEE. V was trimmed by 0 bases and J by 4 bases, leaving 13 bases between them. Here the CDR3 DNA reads TGTGCCAGCAGCGTAGCGGGCCTCAGGGGCACTGAAGCTTTCTTT. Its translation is CASSVAGLRGTEAFF.

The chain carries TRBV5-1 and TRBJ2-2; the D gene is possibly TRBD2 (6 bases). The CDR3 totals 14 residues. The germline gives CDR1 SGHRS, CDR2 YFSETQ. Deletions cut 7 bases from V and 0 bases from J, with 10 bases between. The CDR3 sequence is CASGSGSNTGELFF. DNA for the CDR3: TGCGCCAGCGGGAGCGGGTCGAACACCGGGGAGCTGTTTTTT.

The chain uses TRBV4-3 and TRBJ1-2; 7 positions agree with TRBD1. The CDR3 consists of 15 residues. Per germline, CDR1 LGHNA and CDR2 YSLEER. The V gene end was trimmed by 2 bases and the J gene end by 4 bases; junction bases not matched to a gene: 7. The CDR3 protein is CASSQLRDSRYGYTF. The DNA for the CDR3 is TGCGCCAGCAGCCAACTACGGGACAGTCGCTATGGCTACACCTTC.

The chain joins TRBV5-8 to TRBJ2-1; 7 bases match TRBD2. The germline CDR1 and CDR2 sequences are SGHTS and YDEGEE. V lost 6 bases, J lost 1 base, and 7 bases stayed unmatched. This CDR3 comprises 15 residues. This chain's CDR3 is CASTLSGVSYNEQFF. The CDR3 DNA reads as TGTGCCAGCACCCTAAGCGGGGTATCCTACAATGAGCAGTTCTTC.

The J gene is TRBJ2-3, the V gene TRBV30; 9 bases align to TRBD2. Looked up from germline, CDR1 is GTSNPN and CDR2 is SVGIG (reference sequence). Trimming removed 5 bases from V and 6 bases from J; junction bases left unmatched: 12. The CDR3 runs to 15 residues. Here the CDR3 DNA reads TGTGCCTGGGCCGCGGGACTAGCCTTCGTTGATACGCAGTATTTT. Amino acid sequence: CAWAAGLAFVDTQYF.

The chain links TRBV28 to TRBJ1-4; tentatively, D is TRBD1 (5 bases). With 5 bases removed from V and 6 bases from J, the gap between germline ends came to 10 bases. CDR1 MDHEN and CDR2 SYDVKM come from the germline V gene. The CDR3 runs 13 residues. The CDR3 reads CASSEGRYEKLFF. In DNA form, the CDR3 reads TGTGCCAGCAGTGAGGGGAGGTATGAAAAACTGTTTTTT.

CDR3 region: CASKDVGTGELFF. CDR3 DNA sequence: TGTGCCAGCAAGGATGTGGGGACCGGGGAGCTGTTTTTT. The chain uses TRBV2 and TRBJ2-2; D not certain. The CDR3 length is 13 residues. Trimming took 7 bases from V and 5 from J, leaving 11 bases between them. The V gene's germline CDR1 is SNHLY and CDR2 FYNNEI.

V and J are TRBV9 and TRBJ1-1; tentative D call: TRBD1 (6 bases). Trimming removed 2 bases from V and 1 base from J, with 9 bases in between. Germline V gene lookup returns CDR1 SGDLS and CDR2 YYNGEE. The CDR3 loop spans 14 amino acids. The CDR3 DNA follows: TGTGCCAGCAGCGTTCCAGGGGAGAACACTGAAGCTTTCTTT. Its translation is CASSVPGENTEAFF.

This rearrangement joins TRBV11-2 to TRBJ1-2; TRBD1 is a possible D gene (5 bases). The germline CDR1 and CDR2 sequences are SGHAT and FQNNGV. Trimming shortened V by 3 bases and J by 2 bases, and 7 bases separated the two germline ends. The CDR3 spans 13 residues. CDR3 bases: TGTGCCAGCAGCTTCGCAGGGAACTATGGCTACACCTTC. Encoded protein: CASSFAGNYGYTF. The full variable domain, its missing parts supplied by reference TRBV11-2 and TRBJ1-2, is EAGVAQSPRYKIIEKRQSVAFWCNPISGHATLYWYQQILGQGPKLLIQFQNNGVVDDSQLPKDRFSAERLKGVDSTLKIQPAKLEDSAVYLCASSFAGNYGYTFGSGTRLTVV.

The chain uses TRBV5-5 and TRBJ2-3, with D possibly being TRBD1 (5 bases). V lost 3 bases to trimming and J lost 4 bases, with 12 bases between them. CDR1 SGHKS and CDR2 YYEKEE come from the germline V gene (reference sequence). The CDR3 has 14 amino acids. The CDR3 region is CASSWTQGSDTQYF. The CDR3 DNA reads TGTGCCAGCAGCTGGACGCAGGGTTCAGATACGCAGTATTTT.

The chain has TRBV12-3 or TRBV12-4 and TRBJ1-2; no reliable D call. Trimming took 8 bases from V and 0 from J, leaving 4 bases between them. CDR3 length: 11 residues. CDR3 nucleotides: TGTGCCAGCGAAGCTAACTATGGCTACACCTTC. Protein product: CASEANYGYTF.

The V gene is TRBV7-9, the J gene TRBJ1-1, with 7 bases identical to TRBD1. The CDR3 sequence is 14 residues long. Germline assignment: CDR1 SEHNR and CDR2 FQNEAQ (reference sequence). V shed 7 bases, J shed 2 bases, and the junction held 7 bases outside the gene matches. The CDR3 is CASTLTGLNTEAFF. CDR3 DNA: TGTGCCAGCACCCTGACAGGGTTAAACACTGAAGCTTTCTTT.

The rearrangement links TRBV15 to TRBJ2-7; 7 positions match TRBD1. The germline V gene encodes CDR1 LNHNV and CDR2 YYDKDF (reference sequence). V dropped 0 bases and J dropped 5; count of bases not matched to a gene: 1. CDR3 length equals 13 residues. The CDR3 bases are TGTGCCACCAGCAGAGATCAGGGGGACGAGCAGTACGTC. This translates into CATSRDQGDEQYV.